This T cell receptor beta chain was sequenced during a study of Graves' ophthalmopathy and Graves' hyperthyroidism. Looking at the study overall: The blood sample was drawn at first diagnosis and before any treatment.

The sequenced template was RNA, covering the TCR beta CDR3 region. An initial RT-PCR round employing HTBI primers preceded a second-round multiplex PCR. TCRdb re-called the multiplex PCR reads through MiXCR, storing one row per CDR3 protein. This sample has some 160,000 distinct CDR3 sequences, with roughly two fifths found just once. The specimen was peripheral blood. This receptor was taken from a man between 25 and 39 years old with Graves' ophthalmopathy.

The CDR3 is CASRSGRTYRGSGANVLTF. Here the CDR3 DNA reads TGTGCCAGCAGGTCCGGACGCACCTACAGGGGTTCTGGGGCCAACGTCCTGACTTTC. The chain recombines TRBV28 with TRBJ2-6; 7 nucleotides agree with TRBD1. The CDR3 covers 19 residues. Germline V gene lookup returns CDR1 MDHEN and CDR2 SYDVKM. After removal of 6 bases from V and 1 base from J, the junction contained 15 bases not matched to a gene.